The 20 T cell receptor beta chains below all came from one sample that was sequenced in a study of cytomegalovirus exposure and HLA in healthy donors. Amplification used 60 Vbeta primers and 13 Jbeta primers. Clones were sequenced by immunoSEQ multiplex PCR, and TCRdb holds only the in-frame ones, with some missing. The table lists about 51,000 clones. Sequencing was carried out using PBMCs. These receptors all come from a man aged 40-49 years in good health and CMV-seropositive.

The J gene is TRBJ1-3, the V gene TRBV18, with 7 bases aligning to TRBD1. Germline loops: CDR1 KGHSH, CDR2 LQKENI. V was clipped by 3 bases and J by 3 bases; unmatched bases: 8. This CDR3 is built from 16 residues. The CDR3 bases are TGTGCCAGCTCACCCTCGGGCAGGGGGAGTGGAAACACCATATATTTT. Translation gives CASSPSGRGSGNTIYF.

The J gene is TRBJ2-7, the V gene TRBV19; D is possibly TRBD1 (6 bases). The CDR3 spans 11 residues. Germline loops: CDR1 LNHDA, CDR2 SQIVND (reference sequence). CDR3 nucleotides: TGTACCTTAGGGGGTTACTACGAGCAGTACTTC. Translation: CTLGGYYEQYF.

Written as DNA, the CDR3 is TGTGCCTGGAGTGATGACAGTGCTTATGGCTACACCTTC. Its protein is CAWSDDSAYGYTF. This chain uses TRBV30 with TRBJ1-2; tentatively, D is TRBD1 (5 bases). From germline, CDR1 is GTSNPN and CDR2 SVGIG (reference sequence). The V gene lost 1 base and the J gene lost 5 bases, with 11 bases spanning the gap. The CDR3 has 13 residues. Combining the CDR3 with reference TRBV30 and TRBJ1-2 gives the whole variable domain SQTIHQWPATLVQPVGSPLSLECTVEGTSNPNLYWYRQAAGRGLQLLFYSVGIGQISSEVPQNLSASRPQDRQFILSSKKLLLSDSGFYLCAWSDDSAYGYTFGSGTRLTVV.

The chain recombines TRBV11-1 with TRBJ2-3, with D possibly being TRBD2 (6 bases). Trimming pared 6 bases from V and 6 bases from J, leaving 22 bases between. This CDR3 is built from 16 residues. The V gene's germline CDR1 is SGHAT and CDR2 FQDESV (reference sequence). CDR3 region: CASRAGTLPRLDTQYF. CDR3 DNA: TGTGCCAGCAGAGCCGGGACTCTCCCTCGTTTGGATACGCAGTATTTT.

This chain uses TRBV10-3 with TRBJ1-1, with D tentatively TRBD1 (6 bases). Trimming took off 8 bases at V and 1 base at J, with 11 bases between the two ends. Germline lookup yields CDR1 ENHRY and CDR2 SYGVKD. This CDR3 has 13 residues. The chain's CDR3 is CAIGKQGNTEAFF. As DNA, the CDR3 is TGTGCCATCGGGAAACAGGGGAACACTGAAGCTTTCTTT.

The chain employs TRBV9 and TRBJ1-6; D ambiguous. V was shortened by 4 bases and J by 10 bases, with 12 bases between the two germline ends. The CDR3 covers 13 residues. Germline-derived CDR1 and CDR2 are SGDLS and YYNGEE. CDR3 in amino acids: CASSYEGESPLHF. The CDR3 DNA sequence: TGTGCCAGCAGCTACGAAGGAGAATCACCCCTCCACTTT.

The J gene is TRBJ2-7, the V gene TRBV29-1; tentative D call: TRBD1 (5 bases). The V gene lost 2 bases and the J gene lost 2 bases, with 13 bases spanning the gap. Germline assignment: CDR1 SQVTM and CDR2 ANQGSEA. The CDR3 covers 14 residues. The CDR3 sequence: CSVETGRAAYEQYF. For the CDR3, the DNA is TGCAGCGTTGAAACGGGCAGGGCGGCCTACGAGCAGTACTTC.

This chain links TRBV28 with TRBJ1-5, with 11 bases aligning to TRBD1. The CDR3 length is 15 residues. Looked up from germline, CDR1 is MDHEN and CDR2 is SYDVKM. Unmatched junction bases numbered 5, after V lost 3 bases and J lost 7 bases. The CDR3 reads CASSLDRGLGQPQHF. CDR3 DNA: TGTGCCAGCAGTTTGGACAGGGGGCTCGGCCAGCCCCAGCATTTT. Supplemented by reference TRBV28 and TRBJ1-5, the full variable domain reads DVKVTQSSRYLVKRTGEKVFLECVQDMDHENMFWYRQDPGLGLRLIYFSYDVKMKEKGDIPEGYSVSREKKERFSLILESASTNQTSMYLCASSLDRGLGQPQHFGDGTRLSIL.

The chain uses TRBV6-5 and TRBJ1-1; the D gene is possibly TRBD1 (6 bases). The V end lost 6 bases, the J end lost 7 bases, and 12 bases lay between the germline ends. CDR1 and CDR2 from the germline V gene are MNHEY and SVGAGI. The CDR3 contains 12 residues. The CDR3 DNA reads TGTGCCAGCAGACAGGGTGCAAATGAAGCTTTCTTT. Protein: CASRQGANEAFF.

The rearrangement links TRBV11-2 to TRBJ2-7, with 8 bases that match TRBD1. Germline V lookup: CDR1 SGHAT, CDR2 FQNNGV. With V trimmed by 5 bases and J by 4 bases, 13 bases remained unmatched. The CDR3 has 16 residues. The DNA for the CDR3 is TGTGCCAGCAGCCCGATTTCCCGACAGGGGACATACGAGCAGTACTTC. Encoded protein: CASSPISRQGTYEQYF.

This sequence joins TRBV28 and TRBJ1-2; D not certain. Germline lookup yields CDR1 MDHEN and CDR2 SYDVKM. Deletions cut 8 bases from V and 4 bases from J, with 11 bases between. The CDR3 runs to 12 residues. CDR3 amino acids: CASGGVRYGYTF. As DNA, the CDR3 is TGTGCCAGCGGCGGGGTTCGCTATGGCTACACCTTC.

This rearrangement joins TRBV11-2 to TRBJ1-2; 7 bases are shared with TRBD1. Germline assignment: CDR1 SGHAT and CDR2 FQNNGV. The CDR3 is 16 amino acids. Trimming at V came to 1 base and at J to 4 bases, leaving 9 bases not matched to a gene. CDR3 in DNA: TGTGCCAGCAGCTTAGTCCCGGGACAGTCTCTCTATGGCTACACCTTC. Residues: CASSLVPGQSLYGYTF.

The genes are TRBV5-5 and TRBJ2-7; 7 nucleotides align to TRBD2. CDR1 SGHKS and CDR2 YYEKEE come from the germline V gene (reference sequence). V shed 2 bases, J shed 0 bases, and the junction held 2 bases outside the gene matches. This CDR3 has 14 residues. The CDR3 is CASSLLARSYEQYF. CDR3 nucleotides: TGTGCCAGCAGCTTACTAGCGCGCTCCTACGAGCAGTACTTC.

This chain uses TRBV30 with TRBJ2-7, with D possibly matching TRBD1 (6 bases). The CDR3 spans 15 residues. The V and J ends lost 4 bases and 0 bases respectively, with 16 bases between them. Germline CDR1 GTSNPN, CDR2 SVGIG (reference sequence). The CDR3 DNA sequence: TGTGCCTGGAACAAATTTCCAGGGGCCTCCTACGAGCAGTACTTC. It specifies CAWNKFPGASYEQYF.

This chain links TRBV11-1 with TRBJ2-5; 10 positions match TRBD2. Germline CDR1 SGHAT, CDR2 FQDESV (reference sequence). The CDR3 is 15 residues long. V dropped 5 bases and J dropped 2; count of bases not matched to a gene: 5. CDR3 sequence (DNA): TGTGCCAGCAGCACTAGCGGGAAAGATCAAGAGACCCAGTACTTC. Its protein product is CASSTSGKDQETQYF.

V and J are TRBV19 and TRBJ2-5, with 11 bases that match TRBD2. The CDR3 has 19 amino acids. V was pared by 4 bases and J by 5 bases, with 18 bases of the junction left unmatched. Germline values: CDR1 LNHDA, CDR2 SQIVND (reference sequence). The CDR3 nucleotides read TGTGCCAGTAGTAAAAACGAGAGGCTAGCGGGAGGTAATCGGGAGACCCAGTACTTC. Translation: CASSKNERLAGGNRETQYF. Combining the CDR3 with reference TRBV19 and TRBJ2-5 gives the whole variable domain DGGITQSPKYLFRKEGQNVTLSCEQNLNHDAMYWYRQDPGQGLRLIYYSQIVNDFQKGDIAEGYSVSREKKESFPLTVTSAQKNPTAFYLCASSKNERLAGGNRETQYFGPGTRLLVL.

CDR3 sequence reads: CATQVGQGTSGELFF. In nucleotides, the CDR3 is TGTGCCACCCAGGTGGGACAGGGAACGAGCGGGGAGCTGTTTTTT. V and J are TRBV10-3 and TRBJ2-2; TRBD1 aligns across 9 bases. The V gene's germline CDR1 is ENHRY and CDR2 SYGVKD. Germline trimming cut 10 bases from V and 7 bases from J; bases unmatched to any gene: 13. CDR3 length equals 15 residues.

The chain employs TRBV7-9 and TRBJ2-7; D gene unclear. Trimming pared 7 bases from V and 4 bases from J, leaving 11 bases between. The CDR3 spans 12 residues. CDR1 and CDR2 from the germline V gene are SEHNR and FQNEAQ (reference sequence). CDR3 residues: CASTTSEYEQYF. The DNA of the CDR3 is TGTGCCAGCACGACGAGCGAGTACGAGCAGTACTTC.

The chain joins TRBV7-8 to TRBJ2-2, with D perhaps TRBD2 (6 bases). Germline CDR1 is SGHVS and CDR2 is FQNEAQ. This CDR3 is 14 amino acids long. V was pared by 2 bases and J by 7 bases, with 11 bases between. The CDR3 nucleotides are TGTGCCAGCAGCTTACTAGCGTCGGGCGGGGAGCTGTTTTTT. Translation gives CASSLLASGGELFF.

The chain is built from TRBV10-3 and TRBJ2-3, with D possibly being TRBD1 (6 bases). Looked up from germline, CDR1 is ENHRY and CDR2 is SYGVKD. This CDR3 is built from 14 residues. Trimming shortened V by 0 bases and J by 4 bases, and 8 bases separated the two germline ends. CDR3 bases: TGTGCCATCAGTGAGTCTGGGGGCGCAGATACGCAGTATTTT. Its translation is CAISESGGADTQYF.